These T cell receptor beta chains were read from a single sample in a study of patients and donors after allogeneic stem cell transplantation. TCRdb reanalysed the RT-PCR reads using MiXCR and keeps one entry per CDR3 protein. The table includes 25,000 to 40,000 distinct CDR3 sequences, 35% to 40% detected once. Sequences were obtained from blood, either unsorted or a sorted T cell fraction (not recorded which). Receptor source: a human donor who was either an allogeneic HSCT recipient or a stem cell or donor lymphocyte infusion donor (not recorded which). It is not recorded whose cells these are; they may come from a transplant donor. CDR3s leave out the opening cysteine and the closing phenylalanine or tryptophan. The D gene is left open where the match is weak. Rows may omit the clone size; those that give it use once, few, many or a size class.

clone_size,j_call,v_call,d_call,cdr3_aa
NA,TRBJ2-3,TRBV14,NA,ASSQPGADTQY
NA,TRBJ2-5,TRBV29-1,NA,SVVGTQETQY
many,TRBJ1-2,TRBV7-9,NA,ASSFGQADGYT
NA,TRBJ2-2,TRBV7-9,NA,ASSLNSGRNTGELF
NA,TRBJ2-5,TRBV10-3,NA,AISRISQETQY
NA,TRBJ2-1,TRBV29-1,NA,SLQRSGPYNEQF
NA,TRBJ2-4,TRBV11-3,TRBD1,ASSNRRGQAKNIQY
NA,TRBJ2-7,TRBV20-1,TRBD2,SARLGGRTYEQY
NA,TRBJ1-2,TRBV27,NA,ASSPLVGLYGYT
NA,TRBJ2-7,TRBV18,TRBD1,ASSPPGQPSYEQY
NA,TRBJ1-5,TRBV20-1,TRBD1,SARDRYRGYNQPQH
few,TRBJ1-2,TRBV7-9,NA,ASSLADSHRYGYT
NA,TRBJ2-5,TRBV7-9,NA,ASSYGGMGETQY
few,TRBJ1-5,TRBV5-1,NA,ASSLAGEYNQPQH
NA,TRBJ2-1,TRBV7-2,TRBD2,ASRPARGGYNEQF
many,TRBJ2-7,TRBV20-1,NA,SAQYWDNPYEQY
few,TRBJ1-4,TRBV7-2,NA,ASSLRQGSEKLF
few,TRBJ2-1,TRBV7-2,TRBD2,ASSLKTSGRAFHNEQF
few,TRBJ2-1,TRBV7-2,NA,ASLLTSSYNEQF